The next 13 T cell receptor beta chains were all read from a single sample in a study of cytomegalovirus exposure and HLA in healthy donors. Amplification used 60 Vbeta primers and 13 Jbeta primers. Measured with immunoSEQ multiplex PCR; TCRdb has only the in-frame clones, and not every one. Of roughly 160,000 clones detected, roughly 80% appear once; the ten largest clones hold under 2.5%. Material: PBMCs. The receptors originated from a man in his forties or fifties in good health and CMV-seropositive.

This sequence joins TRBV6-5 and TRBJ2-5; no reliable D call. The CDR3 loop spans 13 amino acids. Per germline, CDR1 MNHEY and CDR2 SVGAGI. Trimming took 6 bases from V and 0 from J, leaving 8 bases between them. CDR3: CASRSSDQETQYF. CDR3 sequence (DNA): TGTGCCAGCAGGTCCTCGGACCAAGAGACCCAGTACTTC.

The DNA for the CDR3 is TGTGCCAGCAGCTTGTCGTCCGGGGAGCTGTTTTTT. Its translation: CASSLSSGELFF. The V and J genes are TRBV7-2 and TRBJ2-2, with D unclear. V shed 3 bases and J shed 6 bases, with 5 bases lying between them. CDR1 SGHTA and CDR2 FQGNSA come from the germline V gene. The CDR3 covers 12 residues.

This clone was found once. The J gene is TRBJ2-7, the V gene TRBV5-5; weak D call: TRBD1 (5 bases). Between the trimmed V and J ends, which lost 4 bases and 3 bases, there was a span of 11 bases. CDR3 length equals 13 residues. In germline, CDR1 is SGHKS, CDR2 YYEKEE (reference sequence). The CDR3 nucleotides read TGTGCCAGCAGCCTGCAGGGCCTCTACGAGCAGTACTTC. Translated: CASSLQGLYEQYF.

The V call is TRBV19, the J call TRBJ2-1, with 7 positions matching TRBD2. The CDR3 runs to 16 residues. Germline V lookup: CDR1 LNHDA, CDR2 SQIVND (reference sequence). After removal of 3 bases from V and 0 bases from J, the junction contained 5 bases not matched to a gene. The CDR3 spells CASSMWRGSSYNEQFF. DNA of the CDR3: TGTGCCAGTAGTATGTGGCGGGGGAGCTCCTACAATGAGCAGTTCTTC.

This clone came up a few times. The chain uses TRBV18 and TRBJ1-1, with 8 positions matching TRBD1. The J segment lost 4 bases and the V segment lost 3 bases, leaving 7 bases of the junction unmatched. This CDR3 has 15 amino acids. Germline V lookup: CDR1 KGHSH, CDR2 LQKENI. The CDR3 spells CASSPTGDKSTEAFF. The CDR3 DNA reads TGTGCCAGCTCACCGACAGGGGACAAGAGCACTGAAGCTTTCTTT. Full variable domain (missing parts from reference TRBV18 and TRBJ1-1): NAGVMQNPRHLVRRRGQEARLRCSPMKGHSHVYWYRQLPEEGLKFMVYLQKENIIDESGMPKERFSAEFPKEGPSILRIQQVVRGDSAAYFCASSPTGDKSTEAFFGQGTRLTVV.

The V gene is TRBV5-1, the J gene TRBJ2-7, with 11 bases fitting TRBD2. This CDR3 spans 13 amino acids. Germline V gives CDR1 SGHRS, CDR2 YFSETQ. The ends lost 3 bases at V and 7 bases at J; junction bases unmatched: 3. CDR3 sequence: CASSSGLAGEQYF. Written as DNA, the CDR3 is TGCGCCAGCAGCTCCGGACTAGCGGGTGAGCAGTACTTC.

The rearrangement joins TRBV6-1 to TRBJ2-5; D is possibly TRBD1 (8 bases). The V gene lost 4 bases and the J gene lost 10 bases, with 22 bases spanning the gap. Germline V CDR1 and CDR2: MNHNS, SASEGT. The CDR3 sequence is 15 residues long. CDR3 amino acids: CASSGGGQEWRNQYF. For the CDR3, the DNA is TGTGCCAGCAGTGGGGGGGGACAGGAATGGAGAAACCAGTACTTC.

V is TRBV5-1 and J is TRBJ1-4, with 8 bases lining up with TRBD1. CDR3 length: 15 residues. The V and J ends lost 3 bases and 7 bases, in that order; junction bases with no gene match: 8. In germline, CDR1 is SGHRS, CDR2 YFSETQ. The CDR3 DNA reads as TGCGCCAGCAGCTCAACCACAGGGGGTGTTGAAAAACTGTTTTTT. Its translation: CASSSTTGGVEKLFF.

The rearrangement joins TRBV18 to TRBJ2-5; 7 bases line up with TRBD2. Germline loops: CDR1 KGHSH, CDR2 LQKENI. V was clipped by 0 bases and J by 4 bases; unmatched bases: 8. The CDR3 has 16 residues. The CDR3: CASSPPTSLVGETQYF. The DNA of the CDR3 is TGTGCCAGCTCACCACCGACTAGCCTGGTAGGAGAGACCCAGTACTTC.

The DNA of the CDR3 is TGCGCCAGCAGCCCGGGGACAGGGGGAATTAACACTGAAGCTTTCTTT. Protein sequence: CASSPGTGGINTEAFF. The genes are TRBV4-3 and TRBJ1-1, with 11 positions matching TRBD1. The CDR3 sequence is 16 residues long. J gave up 2 bases and V 4 bases, and 6 bases lay outside the gene matches. Germline-derived CDR1 and CDR2 are LGHNA and YSLEER.

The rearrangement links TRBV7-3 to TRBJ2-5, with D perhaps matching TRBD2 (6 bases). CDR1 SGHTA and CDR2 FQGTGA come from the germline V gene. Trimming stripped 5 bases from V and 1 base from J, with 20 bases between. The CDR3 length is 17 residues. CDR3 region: CASSPSFGGEGQETQYF. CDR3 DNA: TGTGCCAGCAGCCCATCTTTCGGGGGTGAGGGCCAAGAGACCCAGTACTTC.

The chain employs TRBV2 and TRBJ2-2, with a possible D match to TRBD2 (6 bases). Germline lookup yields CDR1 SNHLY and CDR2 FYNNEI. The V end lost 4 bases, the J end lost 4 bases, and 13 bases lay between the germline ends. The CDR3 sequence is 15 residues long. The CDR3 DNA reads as TGTGCCAGCAGTGTGCCGGGGGTTCGCACCGGGGAGCTGTTTTTT. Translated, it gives CASSVPGVRTGELFF.

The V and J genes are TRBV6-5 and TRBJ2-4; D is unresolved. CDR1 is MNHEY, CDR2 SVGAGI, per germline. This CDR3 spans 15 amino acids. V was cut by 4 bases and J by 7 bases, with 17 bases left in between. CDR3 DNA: TGTGCCAGCAGTTCTACCGACTGGTACGGGAACATTCAGTACTTC. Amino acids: CASSSTDWYGNIQYF.